This section outlines one T cell receptor beta chain sequence together with its context. Its specificity is not known. Its ends do not fully match the called genes, so a read error is possible. The source of the sample is a study of tumor and adjacent non-tumor tissue in lung cancer. Study-level information: About 4.17 million productive TCRbeta reads were obtained per sample on average. The study's findings and limits: Tumor tissue had significantly higher TCR diversity than normal lung. Tumor repertoires had a smaller top 100 clone share than normal lung.

Germline loops: CDR1 ENHRY, CDR2 SYGVKD. The CDR3 has 13 residues. TCRbeta libraries were built with three rounds of nested PCR, modified from ARM-PCR. MiXCR, applied by TCRdb to the multiplex PCR reads, yields one record per CDR3 protein. Of 100,000 to 120,000 distinct CDR3 sequences in the sample, approximately 80% were seen once. The template was RNA from unsorted bulk tissue. Between August and November 2014, newly diagnosed, chemotherapy-naive lung cancer patients underwent thoracic surgery in China. The TCR comes from a man in his 70s with non-small cell lung cancer. The chain recombines TRBV10-3 with TRBJ2-5, with D perhaps given as TRBD1 or TRBD2 (6 bases each). Sequenced: lung tumor tissue. CDR3: CVTTWGALETQYF. As DNA, the CDR3 is TGTGTCACTACTTGGGGGGCCTTGGAGACCCAGTATTTC.